These 27 T cell receptor beta chains originate from one sample sequenced in a study of shared clonotypes between healthy human individuals. The table came from immunoSEQ multiplex PCR; TCRdb's copy has only in-frame clones and leaves some out. The top ten clones hold roughly 0.15% of a sample with 2,500,000 or so clones, more than 90% of them seen once. The sample comprised naive CD4+ T cells sorted from blood. The sample's subset: CD45RA+ positively selected. The receptor set was obtained from a man aged 18 to 29 in good health.

The chain uses TRBV6-5 and TRBJ2-7, with D unclear. Trimming left V 8 bases short and J 3 bases short, with 14 bases between. This CDR3 is 13 amino acids long. Per germline, CDR1 MNHEY and CDR2 SVGAGI. The CDR3 DNA reads as TGTGCCAGCGGGCCTTCGGAGATCTACGAGCAGTACTTC. It yields the protein CASGPSEIYEQYF.

V and J are TRBV2 and TRBJ1-1, with D perhaps TRBD1 (5 bases). Trimming shortened V by 1 base and J by 10 bases, and 13 bases separated the two germline ends. CDR3 length: 13 residues. The germline CDR1 and CDR2 sequences are SNHLY and FYNNEI. In nucleotides, the CDR3 is TGTGCCAGCAGTGAAGAAAAAGTAAGGGGAGCTTTCTTT. As protein: CASSEEKVRGAFF.

The V and J genes are TRBV7-2 and TRBJ1-6, with TRBD1 identical over 8 bases. The CDR3 length is 17 residues. Trimming cost V 5 bases and J 0 bases; bases outside gene matches: 6. CDR1 SGHTA and CDR2 FQGNSA come from the germline V gene. The CDR3 DNA follows: TGTGCCAGCAGCCTCGGGACAGGCGACTCCTATAATTCACCCCTCCACTTT. Amino acid sequence: CASSLGTGDSYNSPLHF. Looking up the rest from reference TRBV7-2 and TRBJ1-6 gives the full variable domain: GAGVSQSPSNKVTEKGKDVELRCDPISGHTALYWYRQSLGQGLEFLIYFQGNSAPDKSGLPSDRFSAERTGGSVSTLTIQRTQQEDSAVYLCASSLGTGDSYNSPLHFGNGTRLTVT.

This rearrangement joins TRBV5-5 to TRBJ1-2; 7 positions match TRBD1. This CDR3 spans 14 amino acids. Germline trimming cut 3 bases from V and 0 bases from J; bases unmatched to any gene: 2. Germline CDR1 SGHKS, CDR2 YYEKEE (reference sequence). The CDR3 region has the DNA TGTGCCAGCAGCTGGGACAGCCCTAACTATGGCTACACCTTC. Translation gives CASSWDSPNYGYTF.

The V gene is TRBV7-9, the J gene TRBJ2-5; 10 positions match TRBD1. The end of the DNA is better explained by TRBJ2-7, so the J call may be wrong. The CDR3 is 15 residues long. Germline V gene sequence: CDR1 SEHNR, CDR2 FQNEAQ (reference sequence). DNA of the CDR3: TGTGCCAGCAGCGCCCGGGACAGGGGATCCTACGAGCAGTACTTC. Encoded protein: CASSARDRGSYEQYF.

The V gene is TRBV21-1, the J gene TRBJ2-2. TRBV21-1 is flagged as a pseudogene. This CDR3 is 14 amino acids long. CDR3 in amino acids: CASSKVRNTGELFF. The CDR3 nucleotides are TGTGCCAGCAGCAAAGTAAGGAACACCGGGGAGCTGTTTTTT.

The rearrangement joins TRBV20-1 to TRBJ1-1, with D uncertain. Deletions cut 3 bases from V and 8 bases from J, with 10 bases between. Germline loops: CDR1 DFQATT, CDR2 SNEGSKA (reference sequence). The CDR3 is made up of 11 amino acids. The DNA of the CDR3 is TGCAGTGCTAGGCATCCGGGAGAAGCTTTCTTT. Translated, it gives CSARHPGEAFF.

The chain is built from TRBV19 and TRBJ2-3; TRBD2 aligns across 10 bases. Germline CDR1 reads LNHDA; CDR2 reads SQIVND (reference sequence). The CDR3 consists of 17 residues. Trimming removed 3 bases from V and 0 bases from J; junction bases left unmatched: 6. The CDR3 DNA is TGTGCCAGTAGTATGTCCGGGACTAGCGCGAGCACAGATACGCAGTATTTT. The encoded protein is CASSMSGTSASTDTQYF.

This chain links TRBV7-9 with TRBJ1-1; TRBD1 matches 7 bases. The CDR3 sequence is 14 residues long. With 5 bases clipped from V and 7 bases from J, the junction kept 10 bases outside the gene matches. Germline V gives CDR1 SEHNR, CDR2 FQNEAQ (reference sequence). The CDR3 protein is CASSERTGRDEAFF. In nucleotides, the CDR3 is TGTGCCAGCAGCGAACGGACAGGACGAGATGAAGCTTTCTTT.

The chain uses TRBV10-3 and TRBJ2-1; D is unresolved. CDR3 size: 13 residues. V gave up 0 bases and J gave up 10 bases, with 10 bases separating them. From germline, CDR1 is ENHRY and CDR2 SYGVKD. The CDR3 DNA follows: TGTGCCATCAGTGAGTCGGTGACTTTGGAGCAGTTCTTC. This encodes CAISESVTLEQFF.

J is TRBJ2-7 and V is TRBV21-1. TRBV21-1 corresponds to a pseudogene. The CDR3 covers 11 residues. The CDR3 spells CASSPRCEQYF. Written as DNA, the CDR3 is TGTGCCAGCAGCCCCCGCTGCGAGCAGTACTTC.

The genes are TRBV14 and TRBJ1-2, with a tentative D call TRBD1 (6 bases). Trimming took off 1 base at V and 4 bases at J, with 13 bases between the two ends. The CDR3 length is 15 residues. Per the germline V gene, CDR1 is SGHDN and CDR2 is FVKESK. The CDR3 nucleotides are TGTGCCAGCAGCCAAGGCACAGGGCCTAGCTATGGCTACACCTTC. Its protein product is CASSQGTGPSYGYTF.

A few counts support this clone. The chain links TRBV2 to TRBJ1-1; D is possibly TRBD1 (5 bases). The CDR3 length is 14 residues. V dropped 4 bases and J dropped 2 bases, with 11 bases sitting between them. CDR1 SNHLY and CDR2 FYNNEI come from the germline V gene. The CDR3 bases are TGTGCCAGCAGTGTAGTGGGGGGTAACACTGAAGCTTTCTTT. This codes for CASSVVGGNTEAFF.

The gene calls are TRBV2 and TRBJ2-5; TRBD2 is a possible D gene (6 bases). The CDR3 runs 14 residues. Germline V gene lookup returns CDR1 SNHLY and CDR2 FYNNEI. Trimming took off 6 bases at V and 1 base at J, with 12 bases between the two ends. Written as DNA, the CDR3 is TGTGCCAGCAGGGTATGGACTACCCAAGAGACCCAGTACTTC. This sequence encodes CASRVWTTQETQYF.

The chain recombines TRBV12-1 with TRBJ2-3; the table calls TRBD2, which could not be checked here. TRBV12-1 has pseudogene status. The CDR3 is made up of 19 amino acids. CDR3 bases: TGTGCCAGCAGCTTTAATGTGACAGCGGGGGGACTTTTCGCGGATACGCAGTATTTT. Protein sequence: CASSFNVTAGGLFADTQYF.

As to this clone: Different DNA sequences within this sample yield the same CDR3. The chain recombines TRBV5-4 with TRBJ1-2; D is ambiguous. The CDR3 has 13 residues. The ends were cut back, 4 bases at V and 2 bases at J, with 9 bases in the middle. CDR1 and CDR2 (germline): SGHNT, YYREEE (reference sequence). The CDR3 loop is CASSAPGNYGYTF. The CDR3 DNA follows: TGTGCCAGCAGCGCCCCTGGGAACTATGGCTACACCTTC.

The rearrangement links TRBV7-2 to TRBJ1-1, with D perhaps TRBD1 (5 bases). The ends were cut back, 2 bases at V and 2 bases at J, with 12 bases in the middle. CDR3 length: 15 residues. The germline V gene has CDR1 SGHTA and CDR2 FQGNSA. The CDR3 reads CASSLWGSGNTEAFF. CDR3 nucleotides: TGTGCCAGCAGCTTATGGGGGTCGGGAAACACTGAAGCTTTCTTT.

V and J are TRBV15 and TRBJ1-1; 11 bases are shared with TRBD1. V was clipped by 1 base and J by 4 bases; unmatched bases: 2. The CDR3 loop spans 15 amino acids. The germline V gene has CDR1 LNHNV and CDR2 YYDKDF (reference sequence). The CDR3 DNA follows: TGTGCCACCAGCAGAGGGACAGGGGGCCTCACTGAAGCTTTCTTT. This translates into CATSRGTGGLTEAFF.

CDR3 nucleotides: TGTGCCACCAGCAGAGATTTGCGGGAGCTGTTTTTT. Residues: CATSRDLRELFF. V and J are TRBV15 and TRBJ2-2, with D unresolved. Per the germline V gene, CDR1 is LNHNV and CDR2 is YYDKDF (reference sequence). Trimming left V 0 bases short and J 9 bases short, with 5 bases between. The length of the CDR3 is 12 residues. Filled out from reference TRBV15 and TRBJ2-2, the complete variable domain reads DAMVIQNPRYQVTQFGKPVTLSCSQTLNHNVMYWYQQKSSQAPKLLFHYYDKDFNNEADTPDNFQSRRPNTSFCFLDIRSPGLGDTAMYLCATSRDLRELFFGEGSRLTVL.

The chain carries TRBV5-1 and TRBJ2-7; 7 bases are shared with TRBD1. After removal of 2 bases from V and 6 bases from J, the junction contained 8 bases not matched to a gene. Germline V CDR1 and CDR2: SGHRS, YFSETQ. This CDR3 is built from 14 residues. The CDR3 loop is CASSLDREYGEQYF. CDR3 coding DNA: TGCGCCAGCAGCTTAGACAGGGAGTATGGCGAGCAGTACTTC.

Comment on this clone: At one boundary the junction diverges from the germline segment, which might be a read error. The J gene is TRBJ2-3, the V gene TRBV10-1; 10 nucleotides match TRBD2. CDR3 size: 11 residues. Germline loops: CDR1 WNHNN, CDR2 SYGVQD (reference sequence). The CDR3 nucleotides are TGCGCCAGCAGCGGAGCGGGGGGGCTGGTTTTT. Encoded protein: CASSGAGGLVF.

This chain links TRBV7-2 with TRBJ2-3; D is unresolved. The CDR3 extends over 13 amino acids. The germline V gene encodes CDR1 SGHTA and CDR2 FQGNSA. Trimming removed 3 bases at V and 0 bases at J, with 4 bases between. The CDR3 DNA sequence: TGTGCCAGCAGCTTTTACAGCACAGATACGCAGTATTTT. This gives the protein CASSFYSTDTQYF.

This rearrangement joins TRBV5-4 to TRBJ2-7; 9 bases agree with TRBD2. CDR1 is SGHNT, CDR2 YYREEE, per germline (reference sequence). This CDR3 spans 14 amino acids. V lost 1 base to trimming and J lost 6 bases; unmatched junction nucleotides: 5. The CDR3 DNA follows: TGTGCCAGCAGCTTGAGCGGGGGGTCCCTCGAGCAGTACTTC. Translating gives CASSLSGGSLEQYF.

The chain combines TRBV7-2 with TRBJ2-7; D gene ambiguous. Looked up from germline, CDR1 is SGHTA and CDR2 is FQGNSA. The V end lost 1 base, the J end lost 2 bases, and 9 bases lay between the germline ends. The CDR3 loop spans 14 amino acids. Written as DNA, the CDR3 is TGTGCCAGCAGCTTAGGGGCCAGTACCTACGAGCAGTACTTC. This sequence encodes CASSLGASTYEQYF.

The V call is TRBV10-3, the J call TRBJ1-1; D unclear. CDR1 and CDR2 (germline): ENHRY, SYGVKD. Trimming left V 3 bases short and J 5 bases short, with 16 bases between. CDR3 length: 15 amino acids. Here the CDR3 reads CAISDGVLDGTEAFF. CDR3 sequence (DNA): TGTGCCATCAGTGACGGAGTCCTCGATGGTACTGAAGCTTTCTTT.

The chain combines TRBV5-1 with TRBJ2-3, with D unclear. V dropped 0 bases and J dropped 0 bases, with 17 bases sitting between them. Germline loops: CDR1 SGHRS, CDR2 YFSETQ. The CDR3 has 18 residues. The CDR3 here is CASSLGSKQYPSTDTQYF. The CDR3 region has the DNA TGCGCCAGCAGCTTGGGGTCGAAACAATACCCTAGCACAGATACGCAGTATTTT.

The chain carries TRBV6-1 and TRBJ1-4, with 8 nucleotides matching TRBD1. Germline loops: CDR1 MNHNS, CDR2 SASEGT. The CDR3 extends over 14 amino acids. V shed 2 bases and J 5 bases; nucleotides not matched to a gene: 1. Here the CDR3 reads CASSERDRNEKLFF. Here the CDR3 DNA reads TGTGCCAGCAGTGAACGGGACAGGAATGAAAAACTGTTTTTT.